The TCR beta chain under discussion was sequenced for a study of T cell responses to AZD1222 COVID-19 vaccine. The CDR3 length is 16 residues. Per germline, CDR1 SGHKS and CDR2 YYEKEE (reference sequence). V lost 4 bases and J lost 4, with 18 bases in between. TCRdb's copy holds only in-frame clones and misses some; the assay was immunoSEQ multiplex PCR. The profile covers 180,000 or so clones, with approximately 94% appearing a single time and 2.6% taken by the ten largest. Study-level results: No day 14 peak samples; only post-peak repertoires were characterized.

In this sample, this clone turned up once. Its antigen remains unknown. The material sequenced was peripheral blood, taken on day 0 of AZD1222 vaccination. This chain joins TRBV5-5 and TRBJ1-5; weak D call: TRBD1 (6 bases). The receptor comes from an adult in good health. Written as DNA, the CDR3 is TGTGCCAGCAGCCCTCAATTCGGACAGTCTAATCAGCCCCAGCATTTT. Translation gives CASSPQFGQSNQPQHF.